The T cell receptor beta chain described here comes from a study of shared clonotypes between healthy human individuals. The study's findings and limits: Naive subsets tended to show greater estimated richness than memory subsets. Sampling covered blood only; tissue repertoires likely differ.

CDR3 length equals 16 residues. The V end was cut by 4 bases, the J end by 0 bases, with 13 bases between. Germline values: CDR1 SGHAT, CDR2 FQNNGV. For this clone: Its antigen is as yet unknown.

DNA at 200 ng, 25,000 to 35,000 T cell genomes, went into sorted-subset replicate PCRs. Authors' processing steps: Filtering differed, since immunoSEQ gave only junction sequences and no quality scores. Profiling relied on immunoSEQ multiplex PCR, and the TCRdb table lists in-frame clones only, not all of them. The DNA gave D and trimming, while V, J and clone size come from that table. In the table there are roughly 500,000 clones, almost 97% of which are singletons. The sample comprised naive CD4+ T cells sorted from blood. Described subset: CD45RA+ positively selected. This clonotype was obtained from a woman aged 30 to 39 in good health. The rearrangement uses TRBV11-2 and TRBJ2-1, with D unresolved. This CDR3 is CASSSPPANSYNEQFF. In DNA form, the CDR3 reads TGTGCCAGCAGCTCTCCCCCGGCTAACTCCTACAATGAGCAGTTCTTC.